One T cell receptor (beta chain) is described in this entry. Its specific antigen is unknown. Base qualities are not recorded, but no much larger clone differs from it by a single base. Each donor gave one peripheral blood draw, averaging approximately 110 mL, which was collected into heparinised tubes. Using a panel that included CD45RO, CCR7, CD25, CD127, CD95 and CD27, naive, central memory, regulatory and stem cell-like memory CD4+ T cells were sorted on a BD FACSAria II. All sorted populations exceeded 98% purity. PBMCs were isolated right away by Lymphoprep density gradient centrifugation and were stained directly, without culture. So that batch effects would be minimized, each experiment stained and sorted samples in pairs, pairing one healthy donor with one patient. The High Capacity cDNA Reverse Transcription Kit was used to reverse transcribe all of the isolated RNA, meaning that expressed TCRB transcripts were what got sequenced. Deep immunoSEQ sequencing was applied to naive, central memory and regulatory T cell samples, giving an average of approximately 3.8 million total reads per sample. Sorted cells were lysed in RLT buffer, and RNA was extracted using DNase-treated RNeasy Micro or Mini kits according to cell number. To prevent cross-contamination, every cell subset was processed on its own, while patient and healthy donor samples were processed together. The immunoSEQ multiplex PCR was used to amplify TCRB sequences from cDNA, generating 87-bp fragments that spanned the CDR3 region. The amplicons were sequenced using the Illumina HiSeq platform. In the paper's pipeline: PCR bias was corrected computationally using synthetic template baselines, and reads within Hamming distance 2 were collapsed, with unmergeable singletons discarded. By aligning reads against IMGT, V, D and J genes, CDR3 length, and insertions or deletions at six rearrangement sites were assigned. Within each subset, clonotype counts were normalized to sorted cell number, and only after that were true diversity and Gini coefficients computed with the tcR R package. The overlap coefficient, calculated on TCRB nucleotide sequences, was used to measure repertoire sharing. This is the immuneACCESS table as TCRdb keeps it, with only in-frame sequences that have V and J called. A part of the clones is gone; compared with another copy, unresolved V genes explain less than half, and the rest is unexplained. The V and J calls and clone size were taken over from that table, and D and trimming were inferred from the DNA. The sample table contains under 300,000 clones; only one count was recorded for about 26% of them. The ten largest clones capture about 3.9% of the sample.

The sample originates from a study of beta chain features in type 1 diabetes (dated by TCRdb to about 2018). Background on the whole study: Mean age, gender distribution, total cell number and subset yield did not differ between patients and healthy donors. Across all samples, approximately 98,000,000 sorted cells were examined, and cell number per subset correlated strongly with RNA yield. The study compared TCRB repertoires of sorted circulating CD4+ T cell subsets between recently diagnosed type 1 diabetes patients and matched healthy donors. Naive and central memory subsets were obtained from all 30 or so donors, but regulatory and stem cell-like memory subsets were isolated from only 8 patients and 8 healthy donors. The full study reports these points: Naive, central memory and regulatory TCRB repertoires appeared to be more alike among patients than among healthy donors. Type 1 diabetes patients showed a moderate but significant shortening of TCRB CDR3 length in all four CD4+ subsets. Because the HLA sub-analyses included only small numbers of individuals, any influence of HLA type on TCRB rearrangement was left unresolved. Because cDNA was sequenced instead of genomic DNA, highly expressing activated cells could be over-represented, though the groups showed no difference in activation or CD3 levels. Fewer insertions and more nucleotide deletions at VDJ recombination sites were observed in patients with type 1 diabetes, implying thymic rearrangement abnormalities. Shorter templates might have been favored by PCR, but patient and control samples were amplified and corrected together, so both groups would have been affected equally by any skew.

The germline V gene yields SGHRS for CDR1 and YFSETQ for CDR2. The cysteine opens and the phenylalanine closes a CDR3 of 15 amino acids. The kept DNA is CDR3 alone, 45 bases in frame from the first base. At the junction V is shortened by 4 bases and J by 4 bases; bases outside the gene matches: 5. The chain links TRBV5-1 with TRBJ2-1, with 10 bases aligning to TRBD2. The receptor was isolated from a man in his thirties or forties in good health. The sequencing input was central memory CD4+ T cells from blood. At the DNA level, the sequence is TGCGCCAGCAGCGAGAGTAGCGGGGGGTACAATGAGCAGTTCTTC. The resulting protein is CASSESSGGYNEQFF. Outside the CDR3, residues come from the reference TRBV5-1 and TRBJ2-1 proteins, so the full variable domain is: KAGVTQTPRYLIKTRGQQVTLSCSPISGHRSVSWYQQTPGQGLQFLFEYFSETQRNKGNFPGRFSGRQFSNSRSEMNVSTLELGDSALYLCASSESSGGYNEQFFGPGTRLTVL.